This T cell receptor beta chain appears in the sequencing data of a study of blood T cell repertoires in COVID-19. Study at large: T cells, B-cell-depleted T cells, or PBMCs supplied cDNA or gDNA.

Trimming removed 5 bases from V and 4 bases from J; junction bases left unmatched: 16. The CDR3 contains 17 residues. CDR1 and CDR2 (germline): SEHNR, FQNEAQ (reference sequence). Under the authors' procedure: It was from reference gene primer amplification that nucleated cell counts were estimated. Profiling relied on immunoSEQ multiplex PCR, and the TCRdb table lists in-frame clones only, not all of them. The V and J calls and clone size come from that table; D and trimming were worked out from the DNA. The table has 350,000 or so clones, about nine tenths seen once; the top ten hold approximately 1.6%. Seattle patients were enrolled while actively infected and followed longitudinally.

The sequence came from a woman under 40 with COVID-19, enrolled during active disease. Sequencing was done on a sample of peripheral blood. The chain uses TRBV7-9 and TRBJ1-2, with 7 bases fitting TRBD1. In DNA form, the CDR3 reads TGTGCCAGCAGCCCCGGGAGGGGGCAGATGCGTGTCTATGGCTACACCTTC. It specifies CASSPGRGQMRVYGYTF.